This T cell receptor (beta chain) was recorded in a study of identifying expanded T cells in peripheral blood. Healthy donors had no documented immune events, such as infections, while sampled. Looked up from germline, CDR1 is MNHNY and CDR2 is SVGAGI (reference sequence). This CDR3 has 15 residues. Trimming pared 4 bases from V and 4 bases from J, leaving 13 bases between. General study points: Across healthy donors, higher total template counts meant significantly greater two-week count variance. Differentially abundant clones: roughly 1.3 between replicates, 15 to 17 at about two weeks, 18 to 20 at four.

TCRdb's table, derived via immunoSEQ multiplex PCR, lists solely in-frame clones and lacks some. The sample includes roughly 86,000 clones, approximately 84% of them seen just once. This clone appeared a few times. Its specificity is unknown. Material for sequencing was blood. This clonotype originated in a person aged 18 to 70 in good health. The chain couples TRBV6-6 to TRBJ1-4; D is perhaps TRBD1 (5 bases). The CDR3 spells CASSSRQGVNEKLFF. The CDR3 nucleotides are TGTGCCAGCAGTTCCCGTCAGGGCGTTAATGAAAAACTGTTTTTT.